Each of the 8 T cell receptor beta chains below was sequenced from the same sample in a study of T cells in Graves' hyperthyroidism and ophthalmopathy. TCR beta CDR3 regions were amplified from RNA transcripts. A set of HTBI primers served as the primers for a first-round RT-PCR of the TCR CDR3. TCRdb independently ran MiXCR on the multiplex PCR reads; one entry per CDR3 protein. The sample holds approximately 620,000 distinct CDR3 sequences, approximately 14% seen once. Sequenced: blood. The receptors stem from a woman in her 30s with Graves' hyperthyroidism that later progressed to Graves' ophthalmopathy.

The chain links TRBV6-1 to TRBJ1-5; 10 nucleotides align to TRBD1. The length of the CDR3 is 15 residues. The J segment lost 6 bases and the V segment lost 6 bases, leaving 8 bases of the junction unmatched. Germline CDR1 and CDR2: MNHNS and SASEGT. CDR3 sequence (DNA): TGTGCCAGCAGAGAGACAGGGGGCGGGGGTCAGCCCCAGCATTTT. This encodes CASRETGGGGQPQHF.

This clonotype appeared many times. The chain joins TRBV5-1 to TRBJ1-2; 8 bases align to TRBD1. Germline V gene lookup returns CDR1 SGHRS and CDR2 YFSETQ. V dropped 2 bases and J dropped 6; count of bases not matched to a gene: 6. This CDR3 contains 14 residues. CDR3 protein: CASSLGRGLDGYTF. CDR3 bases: TGCGCCAGCAGCTTAGGCAGGGGGCTCGATGGCTACACCTTC.

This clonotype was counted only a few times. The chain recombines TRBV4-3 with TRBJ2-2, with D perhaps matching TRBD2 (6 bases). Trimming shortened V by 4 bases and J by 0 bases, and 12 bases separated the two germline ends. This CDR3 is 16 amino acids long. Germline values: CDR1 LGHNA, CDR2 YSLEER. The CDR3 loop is CASSPGGLTNTGELFF. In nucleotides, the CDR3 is TGCGCCAGCAGCCCTGGAGGACTAACGAACACCGGGGAGCTGTTTTTT.

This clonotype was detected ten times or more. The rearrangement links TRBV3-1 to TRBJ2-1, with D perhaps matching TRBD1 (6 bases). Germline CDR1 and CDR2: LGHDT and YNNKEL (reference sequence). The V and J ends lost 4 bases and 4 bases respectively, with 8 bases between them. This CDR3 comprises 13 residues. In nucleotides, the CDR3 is TGTGCCAGCAGCCCGGACAGATACAATGAGCAGTTCTTC. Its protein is CASSPDRYNEQFF.

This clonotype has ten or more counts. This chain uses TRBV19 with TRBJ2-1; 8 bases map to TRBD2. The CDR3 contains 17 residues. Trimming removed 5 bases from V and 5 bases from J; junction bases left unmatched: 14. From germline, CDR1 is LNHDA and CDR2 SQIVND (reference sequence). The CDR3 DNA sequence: TGTGCCAGTAGTCTAACCCCCTATGGCGGGAGGAACAATGAGCAGTTCTTC. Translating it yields CASSLTPYGGRNNEQFF.

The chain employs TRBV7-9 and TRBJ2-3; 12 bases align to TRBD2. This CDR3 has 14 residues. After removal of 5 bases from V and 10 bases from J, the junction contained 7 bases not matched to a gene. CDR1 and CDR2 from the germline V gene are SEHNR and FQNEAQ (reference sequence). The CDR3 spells CASSPGTSGWSQYF. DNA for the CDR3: TGTGCCAGCAGCCCTGGGACTAGCGGGTGGTCGCAGTATTTT.

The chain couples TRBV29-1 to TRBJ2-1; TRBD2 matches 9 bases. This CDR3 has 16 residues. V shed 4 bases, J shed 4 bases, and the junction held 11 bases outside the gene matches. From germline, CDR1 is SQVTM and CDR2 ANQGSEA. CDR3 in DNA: TGCAGCGTTGGATTAGCGGGAGAAACACTTTACAATGAGCAGTTCTTC. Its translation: CSVGLAGETLYNEQFF.

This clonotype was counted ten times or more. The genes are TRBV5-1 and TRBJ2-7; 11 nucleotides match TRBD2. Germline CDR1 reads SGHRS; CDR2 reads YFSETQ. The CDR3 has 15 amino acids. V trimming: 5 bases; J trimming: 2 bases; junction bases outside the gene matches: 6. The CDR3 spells CASSLDSGRAYEQYF. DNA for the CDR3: TGCGCCAGCAGTCTAGATAGCGGGAGGGCCTACGAGCAGTACTTC.